These T cell receptor beta chains were read from a single sample in a study of T-cell reconstitution after alpha-beta-depleted transplantation in children. One entry per CDR3 protein results from TCRdb running MiXCR on the PCR reads. The repertoire has 120,000 to 150,000 distinct CDR3 sequences, 7.5% to 9% of them found once; the top ten carry about a sixth. This sample comprised PBMCs, mostly from graft donor cells, obtained 180 days after TCRalphabeta/CD19-depleted stem cell transplant. All receptors come from a female patient aged 2-15 years who had a stem cell transplant for congenital amegakaryocytic thrombocytopenia, so the T cells may come from the graft donor. Both conserved end residues are trimmed from each CDR3.

CDR3 protein,V gene,J gene
ASSLTPADNNQPQH,TRBV5-1,TRBJ1-5
ASTLGLAYEQY,TRBV2,TRBJ2-7
ASSLALAGVLETQY,TRBV13,TRBJ2-5
ASSVGQYKDEKLF,TRBV11-2,TRBJ1-4
ASSLSRATNEKLF,TRBV7-9,TRBJ1-4
SARPIRGEGGTEAF,TRBV20-1,TRBJ1-1
SRIGQGSYEQY,TRBV20-1,TRBJ2-7
ASRTPGQGIPGANVLT,TRBV28,TRBJ2-6
ASSFPRGIAGELF,TRBV28,TRBJ2-2
ASSSLAGAANEQF,TRBV27,TRBJ2-1
ASSYRDRARGYT,TRBV6-2/TRBV6-3,TRBJ1-2
ASSFPGAFNTEAF,TRBV28,TRBJ1-1
ASSLDRAEAF,TRBV7-8,TRBJ1-1
AISEGGAVTYEQY,TRBV10-3,TRBJ2-7
ATSRLGNEQF,TRBV15,TRBJ2-1
ASSFAGLGRPQH,TRBV28,TRBJ1-5
SAKQTSGSYEQY,TRBV20-1,TRBJ2-7
ASSFGGKAGQPQH,TRBV28,TRBJ1-5
ASSLGPPKSGELF,TRBV5-1,TRBJ2-2
ASSQVAPRGQTGETQY,TRBV3-1,TRBJ2-5
ASSFSRPQETQY,TRBV5-1,TRBJ2-5
ASSQGRQGGYT,TRBV3-1,TRBJ1-2
ASSPLRSGEQY,TRBV11-1,TRBJ2-7
ASSRTSGGETQY,TRBV3-1,TRBJ2-5
ASTTDRGLGNIQY,TRBV12-3/TRBV12-4,TRBJ2-4
ASSLISGRDYEQY,TRBV7-2,TRBJ2-7
ASSQARLAGVFSEQF,TRBV4-3,TRBJ2-1
ASSLAGGSKNIQY,TRBV12-3/TRBV12-4,TRBJ2-4
ASSQDGAGGSDEQF,TRBV4-3,TRBJ2-1
ASSLTAGREQY,TRBV7-3,TRBJ2-7
ASSQDSRAGEQF,TRBV4-1,TRBJ2-1
ASSGRRNEKLF,TRBV18,TRBJ1-4
SVTSFGQGVYEQY,TRBV20-1,TRBJ2-7
ASSQILAGSYEQY,TRBV28,TRBJ2-7
SGVAPYNEQF,TRBV29-1,TRBJ2-1
ASKEQGSDSPLH,TRBV3-1,TRBJ1-6
ASSLVLTAYSNQPQH,TRBV5-5,TRBJ1-5
SASRSTEDTGELF,TRBV20-1,TRBJ2-2
ASSLSQYNEQF,TRBV12-3/TRBV12-4,TRBJ2-1
AISPGQGAGEQF,TRBV10-3,TRBJ2-1
ASSLVSYNEQF,TRBV5-1,TRBJ2-1